The source of this T cell receptor (beta chain) is a study of a mutant IDH1 vaccine in newly diagnosed glioma. Background on the study: Sex distribution of treated patients was about 62% male and 37.5% female; mean age was 40.4 years. Study-level results: Pseudoprogression showed no apparent link to changes in top peripheral T cell clonotypes.

Looked up from germline, CDR1 is SGHTA and CDR2 is FQGNSA. V lost 2 bases and J 3 bases, leaving 13 bases between the germline ends. The length of the CDR3 is 15 residues. The method was immunoSEQ multiplex PCR; TCRdb's version includes in-frame clones alone and lacks a portion of them. The sample has some 16,000 clones, over 95% seen once. Comment on this clone: Its target is unknown.

Documented time point: baseline, week 1 (first vaccination visit). Treatment given: pre-vaccination baseline after standard-of-care therapy. New astrocytomas of WHO grade 3 or 4 that were IDH1-mutant and ATRX-lost were found in the donors. The receptor comes from a woman aged 18-35 years with glioma. Some clones in this sample may be carry-over from other donors' samples. The chain joins TRBV7-2 to TRBJ2-5, with a tentative D call TRBD1 (6 bases). The material was peripheral blood mononuclear cells (PBMCs), obtained from a glioma patient treated with radiotherapy, temozolomide or both. The CDR3: CASSLSLRTEETQYF. The CDR3 DNA is TGTGCCAGCAGCTTATCCCTAAGGACAGAAGAGACCCAGTACTTC.